These T cell receptor beta chains were read from a single sample in a study of CD8+ T cells in alopecia areata. Produced via immunoSEQ multiplex PCR; TCRdb's table is partial and in-frame only. Of roughly 150,000 clones in the sample, around 86% were seen once. The sequencing here drew on CD8+ T cells sorted from blood, taken at week 0. The receptor source for this set is a human donor with alopecia areata. CDR3s include the opening cysteine and the closing phenylalanine or tryptophan. A D gene is named only where the DNA matches it firmly. Expanded clones are given a class, and other clones once, few, many or no size at all.

j_call v_call clone_size d_call cdr3_nt cdr3_aa
TRBJ2-3 TRBV5-5 few TRBD2 TGTGCCAGCAGCTCGGGACTAGCGGGAGCAGATACGCAGTATTTT CASSSGLAGADTQYF
TRBJ2-7 TRBV18 few . TGTGCCAGCTCACCTTCGGACGGGGGCGCCCACTCCTACGAGCAGTACTTC CASSPSDGGAHSYEQYF
TRBJ1-2 TRBV6-5 . . TGTGCCAGCAGGGGACAAAACTATGGCTACACCTTC CASRGQNYGYTF
TRBJ2-7 TRBV7-3 . . TGTGCCAGCAGCCCGCGCGGACAAGCCTACGAGCAGTACTTC CASSPRGQAYEQYF
TRBJ1-5 TRBV4-1 . TRBD1 TGCGCCAGCAGCCAAGATCCAGGGACAGATAGCAATCAGCCCCAGCATTTT CASSQDPGTDSNQPQHF
TRBJ2-7 TRBV6-1 . TRBD2 TGTGCCAGCAGTGACCAGCTGTTGGGACTACGCCACGAGCAGTACTTC CASSDQLLGLRHEQYF
TRBJ2-1 TRBV10-3 . . TGTGCCATCAGCTTCCCCCGCGGGGAGAGTAACAATGAGCAGTTCTTC CAISFPRGESNNEQFF
TRBJ2-1 TRBV7-9 . TRBD2 TGTGCCAGCAGCCCCGGGACTAGCGGGAGCTCCTACAATGAGCAGTTCTTC CASSPGTSGSSYNEQFF
TRBJ1-2 TRBV9 . . TGTGCCAGCAGCCCCGGTGGGAACTATGGCTACACCTTC CASSPGGNYGYTF
TRBJ1-2 TRBV11-2 . TRBD1 TGTGCCAGCAGCTTAACAGGGACAGGGGAGTGGAATGGCTACACCTTC CASSLTGTGEWNGYTF
TRBJ2-5 TRBV11-2 . TRBD2 TGTGCCAGCAGCTTAGATATGACTAGCGGGAGTCGGGAGACCCAGTACTTC CASSLDMTSGSRETQYF
TRBJ1-5 TRBV19 . . TGTGCCAGTAGTATAGGTGGGTATCAGCCCCAGCATTTT CASSIGGYQPQHF
TRBJ2-1 TRBV27 . . TGTGCCAGCAGTTTAATAGATCCCGTCCTCAATGAGCAGTTCTTC CASSLIDPVLNEQFF
TRBJ1-5 TRBV27 . . TGTGCCAGCAGTCCCTTGGGGAATCAGCCCCAGCATTTT CASSPLGNQPQHF
TRBJ1-1 TRBV27 . . TGTGCCAGCAGTTTTGGACCCCCGACAATGAACACTGAAGCTTTCTTT CASSFGPPTMNTEAFF
TRBJ2-7 TRBV4-1 . . TGCGCCAGCAGCCATAAATCCGGGCTTGCGTCCTACGAGCAGTACTTC CASSHKSGLASYEQYF
TRBJ2-1 TRBV9 . TRBD2 TGTGCCAGCAGCGTAGGTGGCGGGAGCTCCTACAATGAGCAGTTCTTC CASSVGGGSSYNEQFF
TRBJ2-1 TRBV29-1 . TRBD2 TGCAGCGTTGTTGGTAGCGGGACCAATGAGCAGTTCTTC CSVVGSGTNEQFF
TRBJ2-3 TRBV10-2 . TRBD2 TGCGCCAGCACCAGCGGGAGCGAGTCAGATACGCAGTATTTT CASTSGSESDTQYF
TRBJ2-7 TRBV4-1 once TRBD2 TGCGCCAGCAGCCGGGGTAGCGGGGGCTCCTACGAGCAGTACTTC CASSRGSGGSYEQYF
TRBJ2-5 TRBV5-1 . . TGCGCCAGCAGCAGGCGAGAGGGATCCTCATCGGAGACCCAGTACTTC CASSRREGSSSETQYF
TRBJ2-2 TRBV27 once . TGTGCCAGCAGTACCCGACAGGTGGGGGGCCGGGAGCTGTTTTTT CASSTRQVGGRELFF
TRBJ2-7 TRBV7-9 . . TGTGCCAGCAGCTTCGGTGAATCCTACGAGCAGTACTTC CASSFGESYEQYF
TRBJ2-1 TRBV19 . . TGTGCCAGTAGTATAGTAGGCAGGGAGCAGTTCTTC CASSIVGREQFF
TRBJ2-3 TRBV5-1 . . TGCGCCAGCAGCTTGGCCGGGTTCGGGCGGGGACACCGGGATACGCAGTATTTT CASSLAGFGRGHRDTQYF
TRBJ2-4 TRBV7-9 . . TGTGCCAGCAGCTTATCTTCATCAGTAGGGAGCATTCAGTACTTC CASSLSSSVGSIQYF
TRBJ2-7 TRBV27 . TRBD1 TGTGCCAGCAGGGGGACAGGGTCCTACGAGCAGTACTTC CASRGTGSYEQYF
TRBJ2-3 TRBV7-8 . TRBD2 TGTGCCAGCAGCTTATGGGGACTAGCGGGAGGGCGTTCAGATACGCAGTATTTT CASSLWGLAGGRSDTQYF
TRBJ2-1 TRBV13 . . TGTGCCAGCAGCTTAGGGGTGGGAGCCCCCTCTGAGCAGTTCTTC CASSLGVGAPSEQFF
TRBJ1-3 TRBV19 . . TGTGCCAGTAGTTGGACACCAGCGCCTGGAAACACCATATATTTT CASSWTPAPGNTIYF
TRBJ2-1 TRBV7-8 . TRBD2 TGTGCCAGCAGCTCGACTAGCGGGATGACCAATGAGCAGTTCTTC CASSSTSGMTNEQFF
TRBJ2-7 TRBV2 . . TGTGCCAGCAGTGACAGCAACTCCTACGAGCAGTACTTC CASSDSNSYEQYF